This TCR beta chain was profiled in a study of blood T cell repertoires in COVID-19. V lost 9 bases and J lost 0, with 14 bases in between. CDR1 KGHDR and CDR2 SFDVKD come from the germline V gene. The CDR3 consists of 15 residues. The table came from immunoSEQ multiplex PCR; TCRdb's copy has only in-frame clones and leaves some out. The sample includes more than 300,000 clones, 88% of them seen just once. Enrolled through a virtual design, the participants were between roughly 18 and 89 years of age and came from fewer than 30 US areas. Either two negative PCRs, clearance, or symptom resolution qualified Cohort 3 donors as recovered.

The sequence was collected from a young woman who had recovered from COVID-19. V gene TRBV24-1 combines with J gene TRBJ1-5; D ambiguous. Sequencing was performed on PBMCs or T cells enriched from blood (not recorded which). CDR3 sequence: CATQMHSGSNQPQHF. CDR3 in DNA: TGTGCCACCCAAATGCATTCCGGTAGCAATCAGCCCCAGCATTTT.